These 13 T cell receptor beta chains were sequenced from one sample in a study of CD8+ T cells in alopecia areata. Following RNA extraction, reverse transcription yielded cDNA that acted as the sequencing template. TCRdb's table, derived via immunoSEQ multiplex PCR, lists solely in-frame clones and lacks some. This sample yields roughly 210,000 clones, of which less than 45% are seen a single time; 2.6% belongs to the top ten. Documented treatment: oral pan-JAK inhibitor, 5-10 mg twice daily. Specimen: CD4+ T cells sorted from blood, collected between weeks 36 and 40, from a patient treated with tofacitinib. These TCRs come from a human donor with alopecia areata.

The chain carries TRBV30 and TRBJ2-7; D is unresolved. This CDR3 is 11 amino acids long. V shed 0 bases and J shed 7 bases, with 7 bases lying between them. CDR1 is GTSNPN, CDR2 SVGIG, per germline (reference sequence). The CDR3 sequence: CAWSVQGEQYF. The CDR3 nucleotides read TGTGCCTGGAGTGTACAAGGGGAGCAGTACTTC.

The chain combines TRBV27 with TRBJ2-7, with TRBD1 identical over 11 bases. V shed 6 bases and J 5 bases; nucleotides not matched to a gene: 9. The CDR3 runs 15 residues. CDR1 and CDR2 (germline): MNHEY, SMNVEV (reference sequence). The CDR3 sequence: CASSPRDRGAHEQYF. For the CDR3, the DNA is TGTGCCAGCAGCCCCCGGGACAGGGGGGCCCACGAGCAGTACTTC.

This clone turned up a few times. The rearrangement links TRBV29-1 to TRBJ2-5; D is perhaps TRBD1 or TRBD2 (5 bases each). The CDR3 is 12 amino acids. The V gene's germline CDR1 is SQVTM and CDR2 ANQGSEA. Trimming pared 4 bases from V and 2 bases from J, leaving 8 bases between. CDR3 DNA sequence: TGCAGCGTTGCAGGGACGCAAGAGACCCAGTACTTC. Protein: CSVAGTQETQYF. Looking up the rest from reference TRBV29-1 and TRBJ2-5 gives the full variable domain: SAVISQKPSRDICQRGTSLTIQCQVDSQVTMMFWYRQQPGQSLTLIATANQGSEATYESGFVIDKFPISRPNLTFSTLTVSNMSPEDSSIYLCSVAGTQETQYFGPGTRLLVL.

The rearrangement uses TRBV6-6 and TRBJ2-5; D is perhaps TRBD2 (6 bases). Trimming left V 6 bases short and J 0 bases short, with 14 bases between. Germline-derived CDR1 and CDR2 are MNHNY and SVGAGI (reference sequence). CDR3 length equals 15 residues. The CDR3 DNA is TGTGCCAGCAGCCAGTTAGCTAGCGACCAAGAGACCCAGTACTTC. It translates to CASSQLASDQETQYF.

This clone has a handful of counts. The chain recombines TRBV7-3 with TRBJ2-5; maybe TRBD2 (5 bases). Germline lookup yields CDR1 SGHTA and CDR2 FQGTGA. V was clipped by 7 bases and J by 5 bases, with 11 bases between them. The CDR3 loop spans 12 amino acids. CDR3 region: CASTPPGETQYF. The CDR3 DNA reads TGTGCCAGCACCCCCCCGGGGGAGACCCAGTACTTC.

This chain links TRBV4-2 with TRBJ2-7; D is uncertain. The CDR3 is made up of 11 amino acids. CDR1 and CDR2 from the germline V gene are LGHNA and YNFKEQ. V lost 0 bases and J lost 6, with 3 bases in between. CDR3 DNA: TGTGCCAGCAGCCAAGAGGGCGAGCAGTACTTC. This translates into CASSQEGEQYF.

CDR3 in amino acids: CSAEQGYGYTF. The CDR3 region has the DNA TGCAGCGCCGAACAGGGTTACGGCTACACCTTC. The V and J genes are TRBV29-1 and TRBJ1-2; a possible D gene is TRBD1 (6 bases). V shed 7 bases and J shed 8 bases, with 14 bases lying between them. Per germline, CDR1 SQVTM and CDR2 ANQGSEA. This CDR3 is 11 amino acids long.

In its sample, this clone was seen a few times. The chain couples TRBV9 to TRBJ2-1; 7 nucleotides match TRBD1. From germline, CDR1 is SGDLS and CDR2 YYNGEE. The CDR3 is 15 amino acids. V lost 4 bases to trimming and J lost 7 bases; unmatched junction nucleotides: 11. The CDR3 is CASSPGGRQGNEQFF. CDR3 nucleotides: TGTGCCAGCAGCCCAGGGGGTAGGCAGGGTAATGAGCAGTTCTTC. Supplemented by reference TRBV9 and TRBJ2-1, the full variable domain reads DSGVTQTPKHLITATGQRVTLRCSPRSGDLSVYWYQQSLDQGLQFLIQYYNGEERAKGNILERFSAQQFPDLHSELNLSSLELGDSALYFCASSPGGRQGNEQFFGPGTRLTVL.

The CDR3 region has the DNA TGTGCCAGCTTACACGGGGCCTCTGGGGCCAACGTCCTGACTTTC. This gives the protein CASLHGASGANVLTF. V is TRBV6-1 and J is TRBJ2-6; D possibly matches TRBD1 or TRBD2 (5 bases each). The CDR3 has 15 residues. From germline, CDR1 is MNHNS and CDR2 SASEGT. Trimming took off 8 bases at V and 0 bases at J, with 11 bases between the two ends.

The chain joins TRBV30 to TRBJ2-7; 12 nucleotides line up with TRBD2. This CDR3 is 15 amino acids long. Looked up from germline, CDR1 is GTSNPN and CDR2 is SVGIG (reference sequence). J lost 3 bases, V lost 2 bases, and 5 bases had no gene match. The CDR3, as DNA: TGTGCCTGGAGTTCCCCGACTAGCGGGAGCTACGAGCAGTACTTC. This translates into CAWSSPTSGSYEQYF.

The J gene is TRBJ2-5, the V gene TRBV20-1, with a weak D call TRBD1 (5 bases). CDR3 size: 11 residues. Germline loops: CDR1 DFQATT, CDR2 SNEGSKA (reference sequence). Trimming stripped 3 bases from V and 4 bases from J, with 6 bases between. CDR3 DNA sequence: TGCAGTGCTAGCACAGGAGAGACCCAGTACTTC. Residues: CSASTGETQYF.

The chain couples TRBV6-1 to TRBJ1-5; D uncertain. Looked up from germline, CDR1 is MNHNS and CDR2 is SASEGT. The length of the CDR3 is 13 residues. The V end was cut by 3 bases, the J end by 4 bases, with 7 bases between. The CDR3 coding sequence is TGTGCCAGCAGTGACCGTCGGAATCAGCCCCAGCATTTT. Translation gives CASSDRRNQPQHF.

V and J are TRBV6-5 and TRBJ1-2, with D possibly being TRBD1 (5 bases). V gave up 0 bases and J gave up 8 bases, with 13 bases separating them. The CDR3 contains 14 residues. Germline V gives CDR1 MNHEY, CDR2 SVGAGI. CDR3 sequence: CASSYSNQGGGYTF. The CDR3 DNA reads TGTGCCAGCAGTTACTCGAACCAGGGAGGAGGCTACACCTTC.